This T cell receptor beta chain was recorded in a study of cytomegalovirus exposure and HLA in healthy donors. Study-wide results and caveats: In an earlier analysis, in roughly 580 donors, most V segments appeared productive either ~87% or ~30% of the time.

Researchers ran the PCR with 60 Vbeta and 13 Jbeta primers. Data came from immunoSEQ multiplex PCR; TCRdb stores just in-frame clones and leaves some out. The sample's table shows under 95,000 clones. CDR1 SGHTA and CDR2 FQGNSA come from the germline V gene. The CDR3 covers 15 residues. J was trimmed by 0 bases and V by 5 bases; bases with no gene match: 6. Concerning this clone itself: The antigen remains undetermined.

The receptor comes from a man aged 45-65 years in good health and CMV-seronegative. Sequences were obtained from PBMCs. This chain connects TRBV7-2 to TRBJ2-7, with 8 bases fitting TRBD1. The CDR3 DNA reads as TGTGCCAGCAGCATCGGGACAGGAGTCTCCTACGAGCAGTACTTC. Amino acid sequence: CASSIGTGVSYEQYF.